The T cell receptor (beta chain) described here comes from a study of cytomegalovirus exposure and HLA in healthy donors. In the PCR, 60 Vbeta and 13 Jbeta primers were used. In the original analysis: Roughly 10 million shared chains were among around 80 million unique TCR beta chains counted in a later analysis. Sequencing used immunoSEQ multiplex PCR; TCRdb keeps in-frame clones, though not all of them. The V and J calls and clone size were taken over from that table, and D and trimming were inferred from the DNA. The sample has more than 65,000 clones; 74% are singletons. In the case of this clone: Its antigen remains unidentified.

Deletions cut 4 bases from V and 4 bases from J, with 19 bases between. Germline V CDR1 and CDR2: MGHRA, YSYEKL. CDR3 size: 16 residues. Study conclusions and caveats: A later analysis revealed that TCR association rates differed between HLA loci, peaking at DRB1 and bottoming out at HLA-C.

The gene calls are TRBV4-1 and TRBJ2-5; TRBD1 might be the D (5 bases). The source material was PBMCs. This clonotype was obtained from a woman aged 60 to 75 in good health and CMV-seropositive. CDR3 DNA: TGCGCCAGCAGCCCCACCGCGGCAGGGCGCCGAGAGACCCAGTACTTC. Amino acid sequence: CASSPTAAGRRETQYF.